This TCR beta chain emerged from a study of response to subunit inactivated influenza vaccine. Notes on the study in general: After each seasonal influenza vaccination, few new T cells are recruited, the authors suggested.

The CDR3 runs 17 residues. Per the germline V gene, CDR1 is SGDLS and CDR2 is YYNGEE. V dropped 0 bases and J dropped 4; count of bases not matched to a gene: 6. This clonotype came up many times. No antigen is known for it. One entry per CDR3 protein results from TCRdb running MiXCR on the RT-PCR reads. The sample consists of about 650,000 distinct CDR3 sequences, 15% to 19% of them appearing once. The clonotype was recovered from a man between 50 and 59 years old who received an inactivated influenza vaccine. Sequenced material: PBMCs from blood, taken about 13 days after vaccination. The rearrangement uses TRBV9 and TRBJ2-5; 13 bases map to TRBD2. The CDR3 here is CASSVAPGLAGRETQYF. CDR3 DNA sequence: TGTGCCAGCAGCGTAGCTCCGGGACTAGCGGGGAGAGAGACCCAGTACTTC. Variable domain in full (rest from reference TRBV9 and TRBJ2-5): DSGVTQTPKHLITATGQRVTLRCSPRSGDLSVYWYQQSLDQGLQFLIQYYNGEERAKGNILERFSAQQFPDLHSELNLSSLELGDSALYFCASSVAPGLAGRETQYFGPGTRLLVL.